The subject of this entry is one T cell receptor beta chain. Produced via immunoSEQ multiplex PCR; TCRdb's table is partial and in-frame only. This table has 26,000 or so clones, 82% appearing once. This record comes from a study of T cell clonotyping in hematopoietic cell transplantation. Time point noted: recipient sample about 28 days before transplant, after cytoreduction. Trimming removed 11 bases from V and 7 bases from J, with 24 bases in between. In germline, CDR1 is LNHDA, CDR2 SQIVND (reference sequence). The CDR3 spans 14 residues. The sequences come from peripheral blood mononuclear cells, collected before stem cell transplant. The V call is TRBV19, the J call TRBJ2-7, with D hard to call. The TCR sequence derives from a man aged 35 to 55 with acute myeloid leukemia. Some clones in this sample may be carry-over from other donors' samples. The CDR3 DNA reads TGTGCCGAGGCTAGGGCCCTACCCGGGTGGGAGCAGTACTTC. Translation: CAEARALPGWEQYF.